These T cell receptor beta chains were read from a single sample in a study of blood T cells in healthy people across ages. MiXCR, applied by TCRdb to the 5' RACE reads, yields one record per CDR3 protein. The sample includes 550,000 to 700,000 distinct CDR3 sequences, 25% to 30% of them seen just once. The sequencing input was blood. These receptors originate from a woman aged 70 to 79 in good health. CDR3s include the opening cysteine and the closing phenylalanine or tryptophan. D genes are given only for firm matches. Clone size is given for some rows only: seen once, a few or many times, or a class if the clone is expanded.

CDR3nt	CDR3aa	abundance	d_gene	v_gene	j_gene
TGCGCCAGCAGCTTGGCCCCCTCCGGGACGGGAAACACCATATATTTT	CASSLAPSGTGNTIYF	few	.	TRBV5-1	TRBJ1-3
TGCAGTGCTAGTTCGCTAGCGGGTACCTCCTACAATGAGCAGTTCTTC	CSASSLAGTSYNEQFF	few	TRBD2	TRBV20-1	TRBJ2-1
TGTGCCAGCAGCCAGCGACAGGGACGAAACACCATATATTTT	CASSQRQGRNTIYF	few	TRBD1	TRBV14	TRBJ1-3
TGCAGTGCTAGAGATGGGCCTAGCGGGGGTACGCAGTATTTT	CSARDGPSGGTQYF	few	TRBD2	TRBV20-1	TRBJ2-3
TGCAGTGCTAGAGATTATCGGACTTATGGCTACACCTTC	CSARDYRTYGYTF	many	.	TRBV20-1	TRBJ1-2
TGTGCCACCAGTGATTGGAGACTAGCGGGGGGGCTAAGTCAGTTCTTC	CATSDWRLAGGLSQFF	once	TRBD2	TRBV24-1	TRBJ2-1
TGCGCCAGCAGCTTAATATCCGCGAACACCGGGGAGCTGTTGTTT	CASSLISANTGELLF	.	.	TRBV7-2	TRBJ2-2
TGTGCCACCAGTGAAAAGCGGGGTCTGTCCGACGAGCAGTACTTC	CATSEKRGLSDEQYF	.	TRBD2	TRBV24-1	TRBJ2-7
TGTGCCAGCAGCGAAGACAGGGGGATCTACAATGAGCAGTTCTTC	CASSEDRGIYNEQFF	.	TRBD1	TRBV7-2	TRBJ2-1
TGTGCCAGCAGCTTGGGCGGGGTGTCCGGGGAGCTGTTTTTT	CASSLGGVSGELFF	few	.	TRBV11-2	TRBJ2-2
TGCGCCAGCACCAAACTCCAAGCGGGCGCCTCCTACAATGAGCAGTTCTTC	CASTKLQAGASYNEQFF	few	.	TRBV5-1	TRBJ2-1
TGCGCCAGCAGCTTTACAGGGCCGACAAATGAGCAGTTCTTC	CASSFTGPTNEQFF	.	.	TRBV5-1	TRBJ2-1
TGTGCCAGCGAGATAGCGGGGGAAAAGCAGTACTTC	CASEIAGEKQYF	few	TRBD2	TRBV3-1	TRBJ2-7
TGCGCCAGCAGCCCCGGCCGACTCGCCTACAATGAGCAGTTCTTC	CASSPGRLAYNEQFF	.	.	TRBV5-1	TRBJ2-1
TGTGCCGGCGCGCGGGGGATAGGGAATGAGCAGTTCTTC	CAGARGIGNEQFF	.	TRBD2	TRBV6-1	TRBJ2-1
TGTGCCATCAGTGGGAGGCGGGGGAGGTACGAGCAGTACTTC	CAISGRRGRYEQYF	.	TRBD2	TRBV10-3	TRBJ2-7
TGTGCCAGCAGAGCGGGACCGTATGGCTACACCTTC	CASRAGPYGYTF	.	.	TRBV12-3/TRBV12-4	TRBJ1-2
TGTGCCAGCAGCTTGAGGGGGGGTTCCGGAAACATTCAGTACTTC	CASSLRGGSGNIQYF	.	.	TRBV5-5	TRBJ2-4
TGTGCCAGCAGTTACTCGAATCCACAGAACTATGGCTACACCTTC	CASSYSNPQNYGYTF	few	.	TRBV6-6	TRBJ1-2
TGCGCCAGCAGCTTGGATGGCAGACTCCGAAGGGCCAACGTCCTGACTTTC	CASSLDGRLRRANVLTF	.	.	TRBV5-1	TRBJ2-6
TGTGCCATCAGTGAGTCGAACAACCAAGAGACCCAGTACTTC	CAISESNNQETQYF	.	.	TRBV10-3	TRBJ2-5
TGTGCCAGCAGTTTCACAGGGTGGGAAAACTATGGCTACACCTTC	CASSFTGWENYGYTF	.	.	TRBV27	TRBJ1-2
TGTGCCAGCAGGTCCCTTAAGGGGGCGCACGGAATAGAGACCCAGTACTTC	CASRSLKGAHGIETQYF	.	TRBD1	TRBV7-9	TRBJ2-5
TGCGCCAGCAGCCACGGACTAGCGATCGTCGACGAGCAGTACTTC	CASSHGLAIVDEQYF	.	TRBD2	TRBV5-1	TRBJ2-7
TGTGCCAGCAGTACTAGCTGGTCTACAGATACGCAGTATTTT	CASSTSWSTDTQYF	few	.	TRBV25-1	TRBJ2-3
TGTGCCAGCAGTTTTCAGGCTAGCAGGGGAGCAGATATGCAGTATTTT	CASSFQASRGADMQYF	.	.	TRBV12-3/TRBV12-4	TRBJ2-3
TGTGCCAGCAGCCACACTAGCGGGGGGGCGTCTCGTACAGATACGCAGTATTTT	CASSHTSGGASRTDTQYF	.	TRBD2	TRBV7-2	TRBJ2-3
TGCAGCGTTGAACGGATGGGTTGTGAGCCAACAGGGGCGCAGTGGTCGTCGCAGTTC	CSVERMGCEPTGAQWSSQF	.	TRBD1	TRBV29-1	TRBJ2-7
TGTGCCAGCAGTTACGGGACAGGGCCTTTCTCCTATAATTCACCCCTCCACTTT	CASSYGTGPFSYNSPLHF	few	TRBD1	TRBV6-5	TRBJ1-6
TGTGCCAGCACCCGACAGGGGTATGGGAACACCATATATTTT	CASTRQGYGNTIYF	.	TRBD1	TRBV25-1	TRBJ1-3
TGTGCCAGCGCTGGGGGGGCCAGCTCCTACAATGAGCAGTTCTTC	CASAGGASSYNEQFF	.	.	TRBV25-1	TRBJ2-1
TGCAGGGCTAGAGTTCTTTCAGGGGACTCCTACAATGAGCAGTTCTTC	CRARVLSGDSYNEQFF	.	.	TRBV20-1	TRBJ2-1
TGTGCCAGCAGTCGAATAGCGGGGGGAAACAATGAGCAGTTCTTC	CASSRIAGGNNEQFF	.	TRBD2	TRBV12-3/TRBV12-4	TRBJ2-1
TGTGCCAGCAGTCGACAGGGGGTTGTGAACACTGAAGCTTTCTTT	CASSRQGVVNTEAFF	.	TRBD1	TRBV28	TRBJ1-1
TGTGCCAGCGCACGCCTCCGGGACAGGCAATTATATACGCAGTATTTT	CASARLRDRQLYTQYF	.	TRBD1	TRBV7-9	TRBJ2-3
TGTGCCAGCAGCCAAGATTTCGGGTTTTCACCCCTCCACTTT	CASSQDFGFSPLHF	.	.	TRBV3-1	TRBJ1-6
TGTGCCAGCAGCCGCCAGCGGGGGCCCAGACAAGAGACCCAGTACTTC	CASSRQRGPRQETQYF	few	TRBD2	TRBV7-2	TRBJ2-5
TGTGCCAGCAGCGTAGAGGGACAGGCTAATGAAAAACTGTTTTTT	CASSVEGQANEKLFF	few	TRBD1	TRBV9	TRBJ1-4
TGTGCCAGCCAGTTGGGGGCTGGTAACACTGAAGCTTTCTTT	CASQLGAGNTEAFF	.	.	TRBV19	TRBJ1-1
TGTGCCACCAGCAGAGGGGACAGAGAAAACATTCAGTACTTC	CATSRGDRENIQYF	.	TRBD1	TRBV15	TRBJ2-4
TGTGCCAGCAGTCCCACCGCCGGGACCCTCTACGAGCAGTACTTC	CASSPTAGTLYEQYF	.	.	TRBV6-6	TRBJ2-7